A single TCR beta chain is shown here with its context. Using a J-beta primer mix together with a sample-barcoded 5' primer, a second PCR was run for roughly 6 to 12 cycles. TCRdb itself ran the 5' RACE reads through MiXCR, one entry per CDR3 protein. The data contain 950,000 to 1,200,000 distinct CDR3 sequences, 30% to 40% of them singletons. These data are taken from a study of blood T cells in healthy people across ages. The receptor comes from a man between 18 and 29 years old in good health. The sample comprised blood.

DNA of the CDR3: TGTGCCAGCAGGGAATTCAGGGGAAAACAAGCAGATACGCAGTATTTT. Translating gives CASREFRGKQADTQYF. V gene TRBV2 combines with J gene TRBJ2-3, with a weak D call TRBD1 (6 bases). Trimming took 6 bases from V and 4 from J, leaving 20 bases between them. Germline values: CDR1 SNHLY, CDR2 FYNNEI. The length of the CDR3 is 16 residues. Full variable domain (outside the CDR3, taken from reference TRBV2 and TRBJ2-3): EPEVTQTPSHQVTQMGQEVILRCVPISNHLYFYWYRQILGQKVEFLVSFYNNEISEKSEIFDDQFSVERPDGSNFTLKIRSTKLEDSAMYFCASREFRGKQADTQYFGPGTRLTVL.